This TCR beta chain stems from a study of blood T cell repertoires in COVID-19. Study summary: COVID-19 samples collected from the United States, Italy and Spain covered acute and convalescent phases. T cells, B-cell-depleted T cells, or PBMCs provided the cDNA or gDNA that served as material.

Under the authors' procedure: For nucleated cells, counts were estimated from reference gene primer amplification. The data were produced by immunoSEQ multiplex PCR, yet TCRdb's version contains in-frame clones alone and is incomplete. V and J calls and clone size are those listed in that table; D and trimming were worked out from the DNA. The sample includes under 45,000 clones, approximately 73% of them seen just once. The CDR3 runs 14 residues. V lost 3 bases and J lost 0, with 8 bases in between. The germline gives CDR1 GTSNPN, CDR2 SVGIG (reference sequence). This sequence joins TRBV30 and TRBJ2-2, with D uncertain. The sample taken for sequencing was peripheral blood. This sequence originates from a man of 80 years or more with acute or convalescent COVID-19. The CDR3 spells CAWSELANTGELFF. The CDR3 DNA reads as TGTGCCTGGAGCGAGCTCGCGAACACCGGGGAGCTGTTTTTT.